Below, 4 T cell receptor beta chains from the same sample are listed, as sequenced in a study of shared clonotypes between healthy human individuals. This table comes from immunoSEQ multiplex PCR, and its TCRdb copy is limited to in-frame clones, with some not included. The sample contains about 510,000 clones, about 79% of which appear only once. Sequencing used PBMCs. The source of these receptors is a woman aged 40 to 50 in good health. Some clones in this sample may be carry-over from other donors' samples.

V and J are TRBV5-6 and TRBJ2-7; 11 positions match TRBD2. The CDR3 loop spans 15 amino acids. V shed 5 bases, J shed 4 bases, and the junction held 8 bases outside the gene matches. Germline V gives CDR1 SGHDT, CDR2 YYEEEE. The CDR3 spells CASSPGLAVSYEQYF. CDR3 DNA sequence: TGTGCCAGCAGTCCGGGACTAGCGGTTTCTTACGAGCAGTACTTC. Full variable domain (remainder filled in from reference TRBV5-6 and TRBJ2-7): DAGVTQSPTHLIKTRGQQVTLRCSPKSGHDTVSWYQQALGQGPQFIFQYYEEEERQRGNFPDRFSGHQFPNYSSELNVNALLLGDSALYLCASSPGLAVSYEQYFGPGTRLTVT.

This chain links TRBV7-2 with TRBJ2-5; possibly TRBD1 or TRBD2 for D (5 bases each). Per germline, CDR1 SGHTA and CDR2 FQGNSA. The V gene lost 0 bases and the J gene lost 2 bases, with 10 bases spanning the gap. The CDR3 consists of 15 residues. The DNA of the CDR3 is TGTGCCAGCAGCTTAGCGTCAGGGAGACAAGAGACCCAGTACTTC. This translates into CASSLASGRQETQYF.

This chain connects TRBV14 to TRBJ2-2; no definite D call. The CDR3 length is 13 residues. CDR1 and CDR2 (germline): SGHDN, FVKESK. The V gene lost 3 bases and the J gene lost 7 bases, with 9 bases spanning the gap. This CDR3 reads CASSQLQSGELFF. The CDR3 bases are TGTGCCAGCAGCCAGTTACAGAGCGGGGAGCTGTTTTTT.

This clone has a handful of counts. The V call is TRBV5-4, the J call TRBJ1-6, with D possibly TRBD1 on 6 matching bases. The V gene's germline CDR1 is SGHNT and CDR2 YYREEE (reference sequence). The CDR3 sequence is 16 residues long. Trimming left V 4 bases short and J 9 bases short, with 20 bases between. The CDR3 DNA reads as TGTGCCAGCAGCCAAGGAGGGGGACCCAAGGCTTCACCCCTCCACTTT. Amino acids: CASSQGGGPKASPLHF.